The 19 T cell receptor beta chains given below trace back to one sample, sequenced in a study of T cells after yellow fever vaccination. TCRdb used MiXCR to reprocess the 5' RACE reads, holding one entry per CDR3 protein. The table includes fewer than 400,000 distinct CDR3 sequences, about 10% detected once. The specimen comprised CD4+ T cells sorted from PBMCs, sampled 45 days after the yellow fever booster vaccination. The receptors were gathered from a man younger than 35 who received the YFV17D yellow fever vaccine.

This clonotype was counted ten times or more. V and J are TRBV5-1 and TRBJ1-2; 7 bases are shared with TRBD1. The CDR3 is 13 amino acids. J was trimmed by 6 bases and V by 5 bases; bases with no gene match: 7. Germline CDR1 is SGHRS and CDR2 is YFSETQ. The CDR3 here is CASSRQGSDGYTF. The CDR3 DNA reads TGCGCCAGCAGTCGACAGGGTAGCGATGGCTACACCTTC.

This clonotype was observed a handful of times. The V and J genes are TRBV7-9 and TRBJ1-2; D is undetermined. Per the germline V gene, CDR1 is SEHNR and CDR2 is FQNEAQ (reference sequence). The CDR3 is made up of 17 amino acids. V gave up 3 bases and J gave up 1 base, with 18 bases separating them. The DNA of the CDR3 is TGTGCCAGCAGCTTTTCGGATACCGCGAAGTTTAACTATGGCTACACCTTC. This sequence encodes CASSFSDTAKFNYGYTF.

A few counts support this clonotype. The J gene is TRBJ2-5, the V gene TRBV20-1; D ambiguous. The CDR3 totals 11 residues. V was pared by 5 bases and J by 4 bases, with 8 bases between. Germline V gene sequence: CDR1 DFQATT, CDR2 SNEGSKA (reference sequence). The CDR3: CSAAILETQYF. CDR3 sequence (DNA): TGCAGTGCTGCGATTTTAGAGACCCAGTACTTC.

This clonotype occurred many times. The chain employs TRBV29-1 and TRBJ2-7; no definite D call. Germline V gene lookup returns CDR1 SQVTM and CDR2 ANQGSEA. Trimming left V 6 bases short and J 2 bases short, with 8 bases between. The CDR3 is 11 residues long. In DNA, the CDR3 is TGCAGCGTGGGGAACACCTACGAGCAGTACTTC. It is translated as CSVGNTYEQYF.

Ten or more counts support this clonotype. V gene TRBV4-3 combines with J gene TRBJ2-3, with a possible D match to TRBD2 (5 bases). V was trimmed by 2 bases and J by 4 bases, leaving 16 bases between them. The CDR3 consists of 16 residues. Germline CDR1 reads LGHNA; CDR2 reads YSLEER. The DNA for the CDR3 is TGCGCCAGCAGCCAACAGCCTAGCCCAGTCCCAGATACGCAGTATTTT. This gives the protein CASSQQPSPVPDTQYF.

This clonotype appeared many times. The V gene is TRBV20-1, the J gene TRBJ2-7, with D unclear. The V end lost 2 bases, the J end lost 5 bases, and 7 bases lay between the germline ends. The CDR3 runs 11 residues. CDR1 is DFQATT and CDR2 is SNEGSKA in the germline V gene (reference sequence). CDR3 in amino acids: CSARSGHEQYV. The CDR3 DNA reads as TGCAGTGCTAGATCCGGGCACGAGCAGTACGTC.

V usage is TRBV12-3 or TRBV12-4 and J usage is TRBJ2-5; D unclear. Trimming removed 5 bases from V and 5 bases from J, with 9 bases in between. CDR3 length equals 12 residues. In nucleotides, the CDR3 is TGTGCCAGCAGTGTCCCCAGTGAGACCCAGTACTTC. Translation: CASSVPSETQYF.

This clonotype was counted between two and nine times. The chain has TRBV19 and TRBJ2-5; D is possibly TRBD1 (6 bases). The CDR3 is made up of 15 amino acids. Trimming shortened V by 0 bases and J by 4 bases, and 12 bases separated the two germline ends. Germline values: CDR1 LNHDA, CDR2 SQIVND (reference sequence). The CDR3 region is CASSIDRIGGETQYF. The CDR3, as DNA: TGTGCCAGTAGTATAGATCGGATAGGGGGAGAGACCCAGTACTTC.

This clonotype was observed a handful of times. The rearrangement links TRBV20-1 to TRBJ2-3; no clear D. Trimming cost V 1 base and J 0 bases, with 11 bases left between them. The CDR3 extends over 15 amino acids. The germline V gene encodes CDR1 DFQATT and CDR2 SNEGSKA (reference sequence). The CDR3 sequence is CSARVRTLSTDTQYF. CDR3 DNA sequence: TGCAGTGCTAGAGTTAGGACCCTTAGCACAGATACGCAGTATTTT.

This clonotype was detected only a few times. The J gene is TRBJ1-1, the V gene TRBV7-8, with 12 bases that match TRBD1. The CDR3 runs 16 residues. From germline, CDR1 is SGHVS and CDR2 FQNEAQ. The J segment lost 6 bases and the V segment lost 5 bases, leaving 10 bases of the junction unmatched. The CDR3 here is CASSGRGQGARSEAFF. The DNA of the CDR3 is TGTGCCAGCAGCGGCAGGGGACAGGGGGCTAGATCTGAAGCTTTCTTT.

This clonotype turned up a few times. This chain connects TRBV25-1 to TRBJ2-5, with D possibly TRBD2 on 6 matching bases. This CDR3 is built from 13 residues. The V gene lost 2 bases and the J gene lost 4 bases, with 8 bases spanning the gap. CDR1 MGHDK and CDR2 SYGVNS come from the germline V gene. CDR3 region: CASSEAGRETQYF. CDR3 DNA sequence: TGTGCCAGCAGTGAAGCGGGGAGAGAGACCCAGTACTTC. The full variable domain, rest sourced from reference TRBV25-1 and TRBJ2-5, is EADIYQTPRYLVIGTGKKITLECSQTMGHDKMYWYQQDPGMELHLIHYSYGVNSTEKGDLSSESTVSRIRTEHFPLTLESARPSHTSQYLCASSEAGRETQYFGPGTRLLVL.

This clonotype was counted at least ten times. V usage is TRBV7-9 and J usage is TRBJ1-6; a possible D gene is TRBD1 (6 bases). This CDR3 has 15 amino acids. V was clipped by 3 bases and J by 6 bases, with 12 bases between them. Germline CDR1 is SEHNR and CDR2 is FQNEAQ (reference sequence). The DNA of the CDR3 is TGTGCCAGCAGCTTTTCAGGGGTCTCTAATTCACCCCTCCACTTT. It yields the protein CASSFSGVSNSPLHF.

The V gene is TRBV12-3 or TRBV12-4, the J gene TRBJ1-5, with D unresolved. This CDR3 contains 14 residues. V was trimmed by 5 bases and J by 3 bases, leaving 11 bases between them. The CDR3 sequence is CASSLTRNNQPQHF. The CDR3 DNA sequence: TGTGCCAGCAGTCTTACACGGAACAATCAGCCCCAGCATTTT.

J is TRBJ2-6 and V is TRBV6-2 or TRBV6-3; 10 nucleotides agree with TRBD1. This CDR3 spans 16 amino acids. Looked up from germline, CDR1 is MNHEY and CDR2 is SVGEGT. The junction had 4 bases not matched to a gene; V was cut back by 6 bases and J by 2 bases. In DNA, the CDR3 is TGTGCCAGCAGCCGCGGGACAGGGGCTGGGGCCAACGTCCTGACTTTC. Translating it yields CASSRGTGAGANVLTF.

The rearrangement links TRBV18 to TRBJ1-1, with D hard to call. This CDR3 spans 17 amino acids. With 1 base removed from V and 2 bases from J, the gap between germline ends came to 17 bases. Germline CDR1 reads KGHSH; CDR2 reads LQKENI. In DNA, the CDR3 is TGTGCCAGCTCACCACGGACTGCGGTGGGTGGAAACACTGAAGCTTTCTTT. Protein sequence: CASSPRTAVGGNTEAFF.

This rearrangement joins TRBV9 to TRBJ1-5, with a tentative D call TRBD1 (6 bases). V was cut by 4 bases and J by 5 bases, with 16 bases left in between. Germline CDR1 SGDLS, CDR2 YYNGEE. The CDR3 is 15 amino acids. CDR3 residues: CASSREGGTHQPQHF. The CDR3 region has the DNA TGTGCCAGCAGCAGAGAGGGGGGAACTCATCAGCCCCAGCATTTT.

V and J are TRBV6-2 or TRBV6-3 and TRBJ2-2, with D unresolved. Germline V gene lookup returns CDR1 MNHEY and CDR2 SVGEGT. The V end was cut by 8 bases, the J end by 0 bases, with 13 bases between. The CDR3 totals 15 residues. The CDR3 spells CASHRVSANTGELFF. The CDR3 DNA reads TGTGCCAGCCATCGGGTTTCGGCGAACACCGGGGAGCTGTTTTTT.

The genes are TRBV4-3 and TRBJ1-1; D uncertain. V dropped 0 bases and J dropped 7 bases, with 15 bases sitting between them. CDR1 is LGHNA and CDR2 is YSLEER in the germline V gene. There are 15 residues in the CDR3. The CDR3 region has the DNA TGCGCCAGCAGCCAAGATCCGGCCGGAAGTCTTGAAGCTTTCTTT. As protein: CASSQDPAGSLEAFF.

This clonotype was observed a few times. The chain couples TRBV5-3 to TRBJ1-1; D gene unclear. Being an ORF, TRBV5-3 has a function that is uncertain. V dropped 5 bases and J dropped 7 bases, with 3 bases sitting between them. The CDR3 is 9 residues long. This CDR3 reads CARSFEAFF. As DNA, the CDR3 is TGTGCCAGAAGTTTTGAAGCTTTCTTT.